A selection of T cell receptor beta chains follows, all from one sample in a study of shared clonotypes between healthy human individuals. Here immunoSEQ multiplex PCR was the method, and the copy in TCRdb shows in-frame clones only, minus some. The data show more than 450,000 clones, more than 65% seen once. Sequenced: PBMCs. Receptors were obtained from a woman between 40 and 50 years old in good health. Some clones in this sample may be carry-over from other donors' samples. Each CDR3 is given with its conserved first and last residue. The D gene is left open where the match is weak. Only part of the rows carry a size: once, few, many, or a class if the clone is expanded.

v_gene: TRBV5-5; abundance: NA; j_gene: TRBJ1-1; d_gene: NA; CDR3nt: TGTGCCAGCAGCTTGACAGTCCACCTGAACACTGAAGCTTTCTTT; CDR3aa: CASSLTVHLNTEAFF
v_gene: TRBV19; abundance: NA; j_gene: TRBJ2-3; d_gene: TRBD2; CDR3nt: TGTGCTAGCGGGGCTAGCGAAAGCACAGATACGCAGTATTTT; CDR3aa: CASGASESTDTQYF
v_gene: TRBV7-9; abundance: NA; j_gene: TRBJ2-7; d_gene: NA; CDR3nt: TGTGCCAGCAGCGGGAGCGACGGGTACGAGCAGTACTTC; CDR3aa: CASSGSDGYEQYF
v_gene: TRBV5-6; abundance: NA; j_gene: TRBJ2-5; d_gene: NA; CDR3nt: TGTGCCAGCAGCCCCGGGGTTCAAGAGACCCAGTACTTC; CDR3aa: CASSPGVQETQYF
v_gene: TRBV2; abundance: NA; j_gene: TRBJ2-3; d_gene: NA; CDR3nt: TGTGCCAGCAGTGACTTCGAGGGGAGGTTAGCAGATACGCAGTATTTT; CDR3aa: CASSDFEGRLADTQYF
v_gene: TRBV5-1; abundance: NA; j_gene: TRBJ2-7; d_gene: NA; CDR3nt: TGCGCCAGCAGCCCAAACTCACAGTCCTACGAGCAGTACTTC; CDR3aa: CASSPNSQSYEQYF
v_gene: TRBV28; abundance: NA; j_gene: TRBJ1-1; d_gene: NA; CDR3nt: TGTGCCAGCAGTCTACCGATTGGAGGAAACACTGAAGCTTTCTTT; CDR3aa: CASSLPIGGNTEAFF
v_gene: TRBV5-1; abundance: NA; j_gene: TRBJ1-5; d_gene: NA; CDR3nt: TGCGCCAGCAGCTTGCCCCGACAGCATATCAATCAGCCCCAGCATTTT; CDR3aa: CASSLPRQHINQPQHF
v_gene: TRBV4-2; abundance: NA; j_gene: TRBJ2-1; d_gene: TRBD2; CDR3nt: TGTGCCAGCAGCCAAGAGCCCAGCGGGAGCTCCTACAATGAGCAGTTCTTC; CDR3aa: CASSQEPSGSSYNEQFF
v_gene: TRBV11-2; abundance: NA; j_gene: TRBJ2-1; d_gene: NA; CDR3nt: TGTGCCAGCAGCTTAGTCCTTTCCTACAATGAGCAGTTCTTC; CDR3aa: CASSLVLSYNEQFF
v_gene: TRBV7-2; abundance: few; j_gene: TRBJ2-2; d_gene: NA; CDR3nt: TGTGCCAGCAGCAGACTCTCCGGGGGGCTGGTCACCGGGGAGCTGTTTTTT; CDR3aa: CASSRLSGGLVTGELFF
v_gene: TRBV7-9; abundance: NA; j_gene: TRBJ1-1; d_gene: TRBD1; CDR3nt: TGTGCCAGCAGCTCCTCCGGACAGGGGGGACGGACTGAAGCTTTCTTT; CDR3aa: CASSSSGQGGRTEAFF
v_gene: TRBV11-2; abundance: NA; j_gene: TRBJ2-3; d_gene: TRBD2; CDR3nt: TGTGCCAGCAGCTTGGGCGGGACTAGCGGAGCCTCAGATACGCAGTATTTT; CDR3aa: CASSLGGTSGASDTQYF
v_gene: TRBV28; abundance: once; j_gene: TRBJ2-7; d_gene: NA; CDR3nt: TGTGCCAGCAGCGAGTCTGAGTACGAGCAGTACTTC; CDR3aa: CASSESEYEQYF
v_gene: TRBV30; abundance: few; j_gene: TRBJ2-2; d_gene: NA; CDR3nt: TGTGCCTGGAGTAGGACCGGGGAGCTGTTTTTT; CDR3aa: CAWSRTGELFF
v_gene: TRBV7-3; abundance: NA; j_gene: TRBJ1-1; d_gene: NA; CDR3nt: TGTGCCAGCAGCTCTGCAGGGGCGATCACTGAAGCTTTCTTT; CDR3aa: CASSSAGAITEAFF
v_gene: TRBV19; abundance: once; j_gene: TRBJ2-2; d_gene: NA; CDR3nt: TGTGCCAGTAGTATTCAGGGACACCCTTTCGGGGAGCTGTTTTTT; CDR3aa: CASSIQGHPFGELFF
v_gene: TRBV28; abundance: NA; j_gene: TRBJ1-5; d_gene: NA; CDR3nt: TGTGCCAGCAGGTCAGGGGAGGTGCATCAGCCCCAGCATTTT; CDR3aa: CASRSGEVHQPQHF
v_gene: TRBV4-1; abundance: NA; j_gene: TRBJ1-1; d_gene: NA; CDR3nt: TGCGCCAGTACCCGGGGAGAGATGAACACTGAAGCTTTCTTT; CDR3aa: CASTRGEMNTEAFF
v_gene: TRBV19; abundance: NA; j_gene: TRBJ2-3; d_gene: TRBD2; CDR3nt: TGTGCCAGTAGTCCAAGCCCTTTTGCGGGAGGGCCATATACGCAGTATTTT; CDR3aa: CASSPSPFAGGPYTQYF
v_gene: TRBV7-9; abundance: few; j_gene: TRBJ1-1; d_gene: NA; CDR3nt: TGTGCCAGCAGCTTAGGCTTAACGAGAGCTTTCTTT; CDR3aa: CASSLGLTRAFF
v_gene: TRBV5-1; abundance: few; j_gene: TRBJ1-1; d_gene: NA; CDR3nt: TGCGCCAGCAGCCGACAGGTCGGGGGCGAGACTGAAGCTTTCTTT; CDR3aa: CASSRQVGGETEAFF
v_gene: TRBV19; abundance: once; j_gene: TRBJ1-1; d_gene: NA; CDR3nt: TGTGCCAGTACTTATACCACTCTGAACACTGAAGCTTTCTTT; CDR3aa: CASTYTTLNTEAFF
v_gene: TRBV28; abundance: NA; j_gene: TRBJ2-2; d_gene: NA; CDR3nt: TGTGCCAGCAGTCCCGGGACCTGGGGCACCGGGGAGCTGTTTTTT; CDR3aa: CASSPGTWGTGELFF
v_gene: TRBV7-2; abundance: NA; j_gene: TRBJ2-7; d_gene: TRBD1; CDR3nt: TGTGCCAGCAGCCCCGGGACAGGGGTTTACGAGCAGTACTTC; CDR3aa: CASSPGTGVYEQYF
v_gene: TRBV7-3; abundance: NA; j_gene: TRBJ2-1; d_gene: TRBD2; CDR3nt: TGTGCCAGCAGCTCGGGACTAGCGCGTTACAATGAGCAGTTCTTC; CDR3aa: CASSSGLARYNEQFF
v_gene: TRBV7-3; abundance: NA; j_gene: TRBJ1-2; d_gene: TRBD1; CDR3nt: TGTGCCAGCAGCTTAAACCCCAGTGCAGGGGGTGTCTATGGCTACACCTTC; CDR3aa: CASSLNPSAGGVYGYTF
v_gene: TRBV7-2; abundance: NA; j_gene: TRBJ2-5; d_gene: TRBD2; CDR3nt: TGTGCCAGCAGCGAAATAGCGGGAGCGACCCGCGGGGAGACCCAGTACTTC; CDR3aa: CASSEIAGATRGETQYF
v_gene: TRBV19; abundance: NA; j_gene: TRBJ1-5; d_gene: NA; CDR3nt: TGTGCCAGTAGTCATAGGAGACAGTTTTCTAGCAATCAGCCCCAGCATTTT; CDR3aa: CASSHRRQFSSNQPQHF
v_gene: TRBV19; abundance: once; j_gene: TRBJ2-3; d_gene: TRBD2; CDR3nt: TGTGCCAGTAGTCCCACTAGCGGGAGGACAGATACGCAGTATTTT; CDR3aa: CASSPTSGRTDTQYF
v_gene: TRBV19; abundance: once; j_gene: TRBJ1-5; d_gene: NA; CDR3nt: TGTGCCAGTAGTAGGAGCCTTAGCAATCAGCCCCAGCATTTT; CDR3aa: CASSRSLSNQPQHF
v_gene: TRBV19; abundance: many; j_gene: TRBJ1-2; d_gene: TRBD1; CDR3nt: TGTGCCAGTAGTCGAAACCTTCCGGGACAGGGGTCGGAAGGCTACACCTTC; CDR3aa: CASSRNLPGQGSEGYTF
v_gene: TRBV30; abundance: NA; j_gene: TRBJ2-1; d_gene: TRBD2; CDR3nt: TGTGCCTGGAGTTCAGGACTAGCGTTGAACAATGAGCAGTTCTTC; CDR3aa: CAWSSGLALNNEQFF
v_gene: TRBV28; abundance: NA; j_gene: TRBJ2-5; d_gene: NA; CDR3nt: TGTGCCAGCTCTCCCCAGGGACATCTTGAAGAGACCCAGTACTTC; CDR3aa: CASSPQGHLEETQYF
v_gene: TRBV5-8; abundance: NA; j_gene: TRBJ2-4; d_gene: NA; CDR3nt: TGTGCCAGCAGGCTACAGGGTGGCCAAAACATTCAGTACTTC; CDR3aa: CASRLQGGQNIQYF
v_gene: TRBV2; abundance: NA; j_gene: TRBJ2-1; d_gene: NA; CDR3nt: TGTGCCAGCAGTGATGGACTACCCCCCAATGAGCAGTTCTTC; CDR3aa: CASSDGLPPNEQFF
v_gene: TRBV2; abundance: many; j_gene: TRBJ1-6; d_gene: NA; CDR3nt: TGTGCCAGCAGTGTTGAGGGTTCACCCCTCCACTTT; CDR3aa: CASSVEGSPLHF
v_gene: TRBV27; abundance: NA; j_gene: TRBJ2-4; d_gene: TRBD1; CDR3nt: TGTGCCAGCAGTTTCATCTACAGGGGAGCCAAAAACATTCAGTACTTC; CDR3aa: CASSFIYRGAKNIQYF
v_gene: TRBV10-3; abundance: NA; j_gene: TRBJ2-6; d_gene: NA; CDR3nt: TGTGCCATCCAAAAGAGGGTAACTGGGGCCAACGTCCTGACTTTC; CDR3aa: CAIQKRVTGANVLTF
v_gene: TRBV10-3; abundance: NA; j_gene: TRBJ2-5; d_gene: TRBD2; CDR3nt: TGTGCCATCAGTGGACCGGGACTAGCGGGAGCAGAGACCCAGTACTTC; CDR3aa: CAISGPGLAGAETQYF
v_gene: TRBV7-9; abundance: NA; j_gene: TRBJ2-1; d_gene: NA; CDR3nt: TGTGCCAGCAGCTACCCTGGCGGGCGTTACAATGAGCAGTTCTTC; CDR3aa: CASSYPGGRYNEQFF
v_gene: TRBV19; abundance: NA; j_gene: TRBJ2-5; d_gene: TRBD1; CDR3nt: TGTGCCAGTAGCGGGACAGAAGAGACCCAGTACTTC; CDR3aa: CASSGTEETQYF
v_gene: TRBV5-1; abundance: once; j_gene: TRBJ1-4; d_gene: NA; CDR3nt: TGCGCCAGCAGCTTGGGGGGGAGTTCGGCAACTAATGAAAAACTGTTTTTT; CDR3aa: CASSLGGSSATNEKLFF
v_gene: TRBV28; abundance: NA; j_gene: TRBJ1-5; d_gene: NA; CDR3nt: TGTGCCAGCAGTTTATTCAGGGAGGGCAATCAGCCCCAGCATTTT; CDR3aa: CASSLFREGNQPQHF
v_gene: TRBV11-3; abundance: once; j_gene: TRBJ2-1; d_gene: NA; CDR3nt: TGTGCCAGCAGCAGAGGTGGGACCACCTACAATGAGCAGTTCTTC; CDR3aa: CASSRGGTTYNEQFF